These 11 T cell receptor beta chains originate from one sample sequenced in a study of blood T cell repertoires in COVID-19. The assay was immunoSEQ multiplex PCR, and TCRdb's table has in-frame clones only and misses some. The sample yields 250,000 to 300,000 clones, approximately 86% seen once. The sequencing input was peripheral blood. The origin of the receptors is a woman in her late teens or twenties with acute or convalescent COVID-19.

This clone was detected a few times. The chain employs TRBV6-2 or TRBV6-3 and TRBJ1-1; TRBD1 aligns across 9 bases. V shed 4 bases, J shed 4 bases, and the junction held 10 bases outside the gene matches. The CDR3 extends over 16 amino acids. The germline V gene has CDR1 MNHEY and CDR2 SVGEGT. The CDR3 loop reads CASSSQGQGWVTEAFF. DNA of the CDR3: TGTGCCAGCAGTTCCCAAGGACAGGGGTGGGTCACTGAAGCTTTCTTT.

This clone has a handful of counts. This sample includes further DNA sequences coding for the same CDR3. The V gene is TRBV7-2, the J gene TRBJ2-3; TRBD2 matches at 9 bases. CDR1 SGHTA and CDR2 FQGNSA come from the germline V gene. V gave up 5 bases and J gave up 6 bases; unmatched junction bases: 9. The CDR3 loop spans 15 amino acids. The CDR3 DNA reads TGTGCCAGCAGCCTCATAGCGGGAGCGGGGGATACGCAGTATTTT. It specifies CASSLIAGAGDTQYF.

V is TRBV27 and J is TRBJ2-3, with a possible D match to TRBD2 (6 bases). The CDR3 totals 14 residues. CDR1 is MNHEY and CDR2 is SMNVEV in the germline V gene (reference sequence). V dropped 5 bases and J dropped 3 bases, with 12 bases sitting between them. The CDR3 loop reads CASSRELGTDTQYF. The CDR3 nucleotides read TGTGCCAGCAGTCGGGAGCTGGGGACAGATACGCAGTATTTT.

The chain joins TRBV27 to TRBJ1-6; D is unclear. Trimming left V 0 bases short and J 9 bases short, with 12 bases between. The V gene's germline CDR1 is MNHEY and CDR2 SMNVEV (reference sequence). The CDR3 covers 15 residues. Here the CDR3 DNA reads TGTGCCAGCAGTTTATCCCGGACTCCCGGTTCACCCCTCCACTTT. This encodes CASSLSRTPGSPLHF.

The chain uses TRBV19 and TRBJ1-3; 7 nucleotides align to TRBD1. The CDR3 loop spans 12 amino acids. The germline gives CDR1 LNHDA, CDR2 SQIVND (reference sequence). The ends lost 8 bases at V and 6 bases at J; junction bases unmatched: 4. CDR3 in DNA: TGTGCCAGTCGACAGGGTGAAAACACCATATATTTT. It encodes CASRQGENTIYF.

The rearrangement uses TRBV7-6 and TRBJ2-7; TRBD2 agrees at 11 bases. In germline, CDR1 is SGHVS, CDR2 FNYEAQ. After removal of 5 bases from V and 4 bases from J, the junction contained 7 bases not matched to a gene. This CDR3 has 15 residues. The CDR3 here is CASSVGVAGGYEQYF. CDR3 nucleotides: TGTGCCAGCAGCGTAGGAGTAGCGGGAGGGTACGAGCAGTACTTC.

This sequence joins TRBV24-1 and TRBJ2-7; possible D gene TRBD1, 6 bases. Trimming stripped 7 bases from V and 2 bases from J, with 11 bases between. Germline CDR1 is KGHDR and CDR2 is SFDVKD. The CDR3 runs 13 residues. The CDR3 here is CATRRGFAYEQYF. In nucleotides, the CDR3 is TGTGCCACCAGGAGGGGGTTTGCCTACGAGCAGTACTTC.

The chain combines TRBV7-8 with TRBJ1-2, with 7 nucleotides matching TRBD1. Losses at the gene ends were 4 bases for V and 4 bases for J; bases not matched to a gene: 9. This CDR3 region has 15 residues. Germline CDR1 and CDR2: SGHVS and FQNEAQ. The CDR3: CASSSGQGQFYGYTF. The CDR3 DNA reads TGTGCCAGCAGCTCGGGCCAGGGACAGTTCTATGGCTACACCTTC. The full variable domain, in which reference TRBV7-8 and TRBJ1-2 provide the parts outside the CDR3, is GAGVSQSPRYKVAKRGQDVALRCDPISGHVSLFWYQQALGQGPEFLTYFQNEAQLDKSGLPSDRFFAERPEGSVSTLKIQRTQQEDSAVYLCASSSGQGQFYGYTFGSGTRLTVV.

This clone was observed a few times. The rearrangement links TRBV7-3 to TRBJ1-1; 10 bases are shared with TRBD1. J lost 4 bases, V lost 5 bases, and 4 bases had no gene match. The CDR3 covers 14 residues. CDR1 is SGHTA, CDR2 FQGTGA, per germline. CDR3 in DNA: TGTGCCAGCAGCCAGACAGGGGGCAGCACTGAAGCTTTCTTT. This sequence encodes CASSQTGGSTEAFF.

The chain carries TRBV5-6 and TRBJ1-5; 7 bases line up with TRBD1. CDR1 is SGHDT, CDR2 YYEEEE, per germline. The CDR3 is 16 residues long. V shed 2 bases, J shed 3 bases, and the junction held 8 bases outside the gene matches. The CDR3 bases are TGTGCCAGCAGCTTATCGAACAGGGGACCCAATCAGCCCCAGCATTTT. Amino acids: CASSLSNRGPNQPQHF. Together with reference TRBV5-6 and TRBJ1-5, the CDR3 gives the full variable domain: DAGVTQSPTHLIKTRGQQVTLRCSPKSGHDTVSWYQQALGQGPQFIFQYYEEEERQRGNFPDRFSGHQFPNYSSELNVNALLLGDSALYLCASSLSNRGPNQPQHFGDGTRLSIL.

The V call is TRBV5-1, the J call TRBJ1-5; D may be TRBD1 (6 bases). The V end lost 1 base, the J end lost 5 bases, and 7 bases lay between the germline ends. This CDR3 has 13 residues. CDR1 is SGHRS and CDR2 is YFSETQ in the germline V gene. CDR3 sequence reads: CASSLNRDQPQHF. The CDR3 DNA follows: TGCGCCAGCAGCTTGAACAGGGATCAGCCCCAGCATTTT. The full variable domain, with the rest looked up from reference TRBV5-1 and TRBJ1-5, is KAGVTQTPRYLIKTRGQQVTLSCSPISGHRSVSWYQQTPGQGLQFLFEYFSETQRNKGNFPGRFSGRQFSNSRSEMNVSTLELGDSALYLCASSLNRDQPQHFGDGTRLSIL.